This TCR beta chain derives from a study of CD4+ T cells in melanoma. Findings and limits, study-wide: Diverse differentiation states were reported for melanoma neoantigen-specific CD4+ T cells. A reported correlation linked neoantigen-specific CD4+ T cells to CD8+, macrophage and B cell function.

The data were produced by immunoSEQ multiplex PCR, yet TCRdb's version contains in-frame clones alone and is incomplete. Of about 13,000 clones listed, about three quarters are singletons. This clone was seen a single time. The antigen remains undetermined. Sequencing used cells from a culture (not recorded whether cultured in vitro). The TCR originated in a human donor with melanoma.

In nucleotides, the CDR3 is TGTGCCAGCAGCTTTCTAGCGGCCACAGATACGCAGTATTTT. Amino acid sequence: CASSFLAATDTQYF. The chain has TRBV7-2 and TRBJ2-3, with TRBD2 matching over 7 bases. The CDR3 has 14 residues. CDR1 is SGHTA, CDR2 FQGNSA, per germline. V shed 3 bases, J shed 2 bases, and the junction held 2 bases outside the gene matches.